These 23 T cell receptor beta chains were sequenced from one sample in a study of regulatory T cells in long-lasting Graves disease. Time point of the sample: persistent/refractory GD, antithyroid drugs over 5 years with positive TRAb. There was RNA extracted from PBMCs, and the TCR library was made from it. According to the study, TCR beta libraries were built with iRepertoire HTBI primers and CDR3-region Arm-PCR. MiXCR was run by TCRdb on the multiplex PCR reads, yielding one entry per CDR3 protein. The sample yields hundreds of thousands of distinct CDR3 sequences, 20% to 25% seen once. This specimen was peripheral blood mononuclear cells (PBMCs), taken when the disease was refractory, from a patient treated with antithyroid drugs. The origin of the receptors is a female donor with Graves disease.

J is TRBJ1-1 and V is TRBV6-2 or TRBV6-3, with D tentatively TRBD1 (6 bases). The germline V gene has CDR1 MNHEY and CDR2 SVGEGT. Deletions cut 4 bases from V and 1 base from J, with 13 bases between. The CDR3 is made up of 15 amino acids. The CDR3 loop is CASSSRGTGNTEAFF. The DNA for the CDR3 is TGTGCCAGCAGTTCCAGGGGAACCGGGAACACTGAAGCTTTCTTT.

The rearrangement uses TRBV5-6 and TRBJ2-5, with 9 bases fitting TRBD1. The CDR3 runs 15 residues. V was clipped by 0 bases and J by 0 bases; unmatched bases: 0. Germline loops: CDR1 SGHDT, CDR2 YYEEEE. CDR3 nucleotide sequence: TGTGCCAGCAGCTTGGACAGGGGGCACCAAGAGACCCAGTACTTC. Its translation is CASSLDRGHQETQYF.

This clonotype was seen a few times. The CDR3 bases are TGTGCCAGCAGCTTGGCCGGCGGCAGGGGGCCCGGAGGCTCCTACGAGCAGTACTTC. Its translation: CASSLAGGRGPGGSYEQYF. J is TRBJ2-7 and V is TRBV7-9, with TRBD1 matching 8 bases. CDR3 size: 19 residues. V lost 3 bases, J lost 0 bases, and 16 bases stayed unmatched. In germline, CDR1 is SEHNR, CDR2 FQNEAQ (reference sequence).

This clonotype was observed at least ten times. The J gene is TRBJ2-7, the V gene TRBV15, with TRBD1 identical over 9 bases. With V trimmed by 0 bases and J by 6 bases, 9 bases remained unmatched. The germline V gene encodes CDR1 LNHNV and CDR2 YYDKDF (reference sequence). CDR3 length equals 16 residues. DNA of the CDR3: TGTGCCACCAGCAGAGATCTGGGACAGGGTAACTCCGAGCAGTACTTC. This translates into CATSRDLGQGNSEQYF. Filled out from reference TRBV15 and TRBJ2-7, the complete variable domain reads DAMVIQNPRYQVTQFGKPVTLSCSQTLNHNVMYWYQQKSSQAPKLLFHYYDKDFNNEADTPDNFQSRRPNTSFCFLDIRSPGLGDTAMYLCATSRDLGQGNSEQYFGPGTRLTVT.

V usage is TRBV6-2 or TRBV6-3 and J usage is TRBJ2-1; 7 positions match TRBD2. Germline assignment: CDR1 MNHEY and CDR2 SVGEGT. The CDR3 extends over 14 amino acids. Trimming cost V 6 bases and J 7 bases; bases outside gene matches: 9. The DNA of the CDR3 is TGTGCCAGCAGGGAGGGAGGGCCTAGGAATGAGCAGTTCTTC. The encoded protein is CASREGGPRNEQFF.

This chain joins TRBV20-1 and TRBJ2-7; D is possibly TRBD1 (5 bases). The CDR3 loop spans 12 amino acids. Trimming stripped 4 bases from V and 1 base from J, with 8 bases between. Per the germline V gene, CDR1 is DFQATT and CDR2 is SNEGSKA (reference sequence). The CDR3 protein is CSANPGSYEQYF. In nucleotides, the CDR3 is TGCAGTGCTAACCCAGGGTCCTACGAGCAGTACTTC.

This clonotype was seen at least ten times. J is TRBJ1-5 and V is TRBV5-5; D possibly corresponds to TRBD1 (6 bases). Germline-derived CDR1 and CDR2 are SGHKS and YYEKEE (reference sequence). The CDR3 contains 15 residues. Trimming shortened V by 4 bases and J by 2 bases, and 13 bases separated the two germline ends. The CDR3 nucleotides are TGTGCCAGCAGCCGAGGGGGGGTGGGCAATCAGCCCCAGCATTTT. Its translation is CASSRGGVGNQPQHF.

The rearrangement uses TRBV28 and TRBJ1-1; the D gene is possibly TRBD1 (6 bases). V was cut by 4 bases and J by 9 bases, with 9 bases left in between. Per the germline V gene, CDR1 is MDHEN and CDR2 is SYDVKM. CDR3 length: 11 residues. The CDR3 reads CASSWGAQAFF. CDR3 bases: TGTGCCAGCAGTTGGGGGGCGCAAGCTTTCTTT.

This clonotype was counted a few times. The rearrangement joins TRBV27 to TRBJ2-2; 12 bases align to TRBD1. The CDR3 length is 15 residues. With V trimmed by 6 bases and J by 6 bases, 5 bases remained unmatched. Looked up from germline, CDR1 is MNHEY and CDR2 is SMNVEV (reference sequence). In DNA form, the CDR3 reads TGTGCCAGCAGCGCCGGGACAGGGGGCGCCGGGGAGCTGTTTTTT. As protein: CASSAGTGGAGELFF.

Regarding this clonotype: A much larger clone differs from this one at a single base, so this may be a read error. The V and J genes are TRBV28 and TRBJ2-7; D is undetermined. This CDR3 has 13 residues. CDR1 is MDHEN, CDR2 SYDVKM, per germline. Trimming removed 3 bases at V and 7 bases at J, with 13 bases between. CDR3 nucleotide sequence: TGTGCCAGCAGTTTGCCGGGCAGCTGTGAGCAGTACTTC. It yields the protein CASSLPGSCEQYF.

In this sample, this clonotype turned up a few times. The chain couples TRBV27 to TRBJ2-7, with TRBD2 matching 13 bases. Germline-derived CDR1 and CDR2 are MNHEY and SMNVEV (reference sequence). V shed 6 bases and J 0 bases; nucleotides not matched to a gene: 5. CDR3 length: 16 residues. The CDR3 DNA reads TGTGCCAGCAGCCATGGGACTAGCGGGGTCTCCTACGAGCAGTACTTC. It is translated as CASSHGTSGVSYEQYF.

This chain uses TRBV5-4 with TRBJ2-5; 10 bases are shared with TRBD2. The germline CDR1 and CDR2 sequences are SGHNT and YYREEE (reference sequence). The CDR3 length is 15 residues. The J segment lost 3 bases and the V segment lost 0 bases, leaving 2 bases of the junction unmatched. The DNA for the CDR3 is TGTGCCAGCAGCTTGGATGGGACTAGCGAAGAGACCCAGTACTTC. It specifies CASSLDGTSEETQYF.

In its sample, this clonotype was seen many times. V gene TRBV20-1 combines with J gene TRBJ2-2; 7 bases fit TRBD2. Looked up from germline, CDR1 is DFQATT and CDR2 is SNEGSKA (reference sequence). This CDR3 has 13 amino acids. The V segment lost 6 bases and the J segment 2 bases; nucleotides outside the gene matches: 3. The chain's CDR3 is CSAAGVNTGELFF. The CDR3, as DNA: TGCAGTGCGGCGGGAGTTAACACCGGGGAGCTGTTTTTT.

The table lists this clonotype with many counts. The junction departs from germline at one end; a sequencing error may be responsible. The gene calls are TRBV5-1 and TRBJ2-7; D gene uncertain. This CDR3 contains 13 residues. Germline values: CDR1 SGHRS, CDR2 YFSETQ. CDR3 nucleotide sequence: TGTGCCAGCAGTTTAGCTTCAGGCTACGAGCAGTACTTC. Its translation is CASSLASGYEQYF.

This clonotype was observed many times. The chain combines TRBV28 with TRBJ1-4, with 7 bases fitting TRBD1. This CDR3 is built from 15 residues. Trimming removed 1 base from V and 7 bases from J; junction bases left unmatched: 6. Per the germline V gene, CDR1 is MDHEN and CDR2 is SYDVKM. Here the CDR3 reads CASSLSQTGVEKLFF. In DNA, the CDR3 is TGTGCCAGCAGTTTATCCCAAACAGGGGTTGAAAAACTGTTTTTT. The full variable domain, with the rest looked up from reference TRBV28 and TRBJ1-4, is DVKVTQSSRYLVKRTGEKVFLECVQDMDHENMFWYRQDPGLGLRLIYFSYDVKMKEKGDIPEGYSVSREKKERFSLILESASTNQTSMYLCASSLSQTGVEKLFFGSGTQLSVL.

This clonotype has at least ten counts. The CDR3 DNA sequence: TGTGCCAGCAGCTCCCTCCGGGAGGAAGGGACCCAGTACTTC. Residues: CASSSLREEGTQYF. The V call is TRBV7-9, the J call TRBJ2-5; 7 positions agree with TRBD2. CDR1 and CDR2 from the germline V gene are SEHNR and FQNEAQ (reference sequence). The V gene end was trimmed by 4 bases and the J gene end by 7 bases; junction bases not matched to a gene: 9. The CDR3 totals 14 residues.

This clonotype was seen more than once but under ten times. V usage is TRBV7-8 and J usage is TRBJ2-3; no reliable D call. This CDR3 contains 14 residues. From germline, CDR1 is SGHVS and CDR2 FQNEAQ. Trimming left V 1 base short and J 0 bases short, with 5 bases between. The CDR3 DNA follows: TGTGCCAGCAGCTTAGATGGGAGCACAGATACGCAGTATTTT. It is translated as CASSLDGSTDTQYF.

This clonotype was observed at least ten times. In DNA, the CDR3 is TGTGCCAGCAGTGAACCAGCTTATAGCAATCAGCCCCAGCATTTT. It translates to CASSEPAYSNQPQHF. The chain is built from TRBV6-1 and TRBJ1-5; no clear D. V lost 2 bases and J lost 0, with 8 bases in between. The CDR3 runs 15 residues. In germline, CDR1 is MNHNS, CDR2 SASEGT.

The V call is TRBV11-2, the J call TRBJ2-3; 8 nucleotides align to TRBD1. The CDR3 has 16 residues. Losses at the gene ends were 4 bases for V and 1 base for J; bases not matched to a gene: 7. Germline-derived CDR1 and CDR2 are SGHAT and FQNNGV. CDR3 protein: CASSSRPGGGTDTQYF. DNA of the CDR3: TGTGCCAGCAGCTCGAGACCAGGGGGCGGCACAGATACGCAGTATTTT.

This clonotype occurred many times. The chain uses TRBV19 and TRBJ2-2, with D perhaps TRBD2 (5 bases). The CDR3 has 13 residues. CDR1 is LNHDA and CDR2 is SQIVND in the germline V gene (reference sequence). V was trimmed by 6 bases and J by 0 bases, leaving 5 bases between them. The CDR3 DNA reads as TGTGCCAGTAGCGGGACGAACACCGGGGAGCTGTTTTTT. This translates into CASSGTNTGELFF.

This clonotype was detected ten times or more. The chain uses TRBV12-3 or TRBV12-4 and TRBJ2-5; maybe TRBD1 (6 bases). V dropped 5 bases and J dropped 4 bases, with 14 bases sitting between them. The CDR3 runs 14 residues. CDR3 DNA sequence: TGTGCCAGCAGTCCACAACAGGGCACAGAGACCCAGTACTTC. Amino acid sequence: CASSPQQGTETQYF.

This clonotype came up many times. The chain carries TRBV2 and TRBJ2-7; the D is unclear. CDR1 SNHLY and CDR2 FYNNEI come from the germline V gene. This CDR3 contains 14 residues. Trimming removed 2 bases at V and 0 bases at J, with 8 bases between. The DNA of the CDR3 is TGTGCCAGCAGTGAATACCGGACCTCCTACGAGCAGTACTTC. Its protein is CASSEYRTSYEQYF.

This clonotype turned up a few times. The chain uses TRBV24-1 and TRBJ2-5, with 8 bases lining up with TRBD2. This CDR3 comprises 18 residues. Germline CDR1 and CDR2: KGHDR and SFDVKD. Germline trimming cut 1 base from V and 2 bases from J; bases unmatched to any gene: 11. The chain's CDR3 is CATSDLLSGDGQQETQYF. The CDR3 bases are TGTGCCACCAGTGATTTACTTAGCGGGGACGGACAACAAGAGACCCAGTACTTC.